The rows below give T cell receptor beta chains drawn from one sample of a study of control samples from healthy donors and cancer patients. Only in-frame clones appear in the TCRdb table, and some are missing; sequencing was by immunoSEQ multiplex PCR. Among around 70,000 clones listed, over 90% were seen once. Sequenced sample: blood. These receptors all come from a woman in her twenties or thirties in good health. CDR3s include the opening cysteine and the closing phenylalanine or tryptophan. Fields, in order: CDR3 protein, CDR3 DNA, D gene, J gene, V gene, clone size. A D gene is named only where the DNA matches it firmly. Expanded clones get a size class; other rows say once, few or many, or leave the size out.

CASSLDRANANTGELFF	TGTGCCAGCAGTTTAGACAGGGCCAACGCGAACACCGGGGAGCTGTTTTTT	TRBD1	TRBJ2-2	TRBV27	NA
CASSYIQGERTEAFF	TGTGCCAGCAGTTATATCCAGGGGGAGCGCACTGAAGCTTTCTTT	TRBD1	TRBJ1-1	TRBV11-1	NA
CASSGTNKNTEAFF	TGTGCCAGTAGTGGAACAAACAAGAACACTGAAGCTTTCTTT	NA	TRBJ1-1	TRBV19	NA
CASRDSSYTGELFF	TGTGCCAGCAGGGACAGCTCTTACACCGGGGAGCTGTTTTTT	NA	TRBJ2-2	TRBV7-6	NA
CASSPQGYTEAFF	TGTGCCAGCAGCCCACAGGGGTACACTGAAGCTTTCTTT	TRBD1	TRBJ1-1	TRBV7-2	NA
CSASPDYGYTF	TGCAGTGCCTCGCCGGACTATGGCTACACCTTC	NA	TRBJ1-2	TRBV20-1	NA
CASSSGTSGGGEQFF	TGTGCTAGCAGCTCCGGGACTAGCGGGGGGGGTGAGCAGTTCTTC	TRBD2	TRBJ2-1	TRBV7-7	once
CASRQDTGNNSPLHF	TGTGCCAGCCGCCAGGATACAGGGAATAATTCACCCCTCCACTTT	NA	TRBJ1-6	TRBV7-2	NA
CASSDVAGGNEQFF	TGCGCCAGCAGTGACGTAGCAGGAGGGAATGAGCAGTTCTTC	NA	TRBJ2-1	TRBV10-2	NA
CAKGPPGEVKQPQHF	TGTGCCAAGGGACCTCCAGGGGAGGTGAAGCAGCCCCAGCATTTT	NA	TRBJ1-5	TRBV2	NA
CASSERGRVYGHTF	TGTGCCAGCAGTGAAAGGGGCAGGGTCTATGGCCACACCTTC	NA	TRBJ1-2	TRBV6-1	NA
CASSVLGQNTEAFF	TGTGCCAGCAGCGTACTGGGACAGAACACTGAAGCTTTCTTT	NA	TRBJ1-1	TRBV9	NA
CASGFFQKGDTEAFF	TGTGCTAGTGGCTTTTTTCAGAAGGGGGACACTGAAGCTTTCTTT	NA	TRBJ1-1	TRBV12-5	NA
CASSSGAGGSGELFF	TGCGCCAGCAGCTCCGGGGCAGGGGGCTCCGGGGAGCTGTTTTTT	TRBD1	TRBJ2-2	TRBV5-1	NA
CASRRGGIGETQYF	TGTGCCAGCAGAAGGGGGGGAATCGGGGAGACCCAGTACTTC	NA	TRBJ2-5	TRBV27	NA
CASSSKAGDNEQFF	TGTGCCAGCAGCTCCAAAGCGGGGGATAATGAGCAGTTCTTC	TRBD2	TRBJ2-1	TRBV7-3	NA
CASSRWGTMADTEQYF	TGTGCCAGCAGCCGATGGGGGACTATGGCCGACACGGAGCAGTACTTC	TRBD2	TRBJ2-7	TRBV7-9	NA
CASSPSRGSTDTQYF	TGTGCCAGCAGCCCGTCGCGGGGGTCCACAGATACGCAGTATTTT	TRBD2	TRBJ2-3	TRBV5-4	few
CASSYRGRGGTEAFF	TGTGCCAGCAGCTACAGGGGGCGAGGGGGCACTGAAGCTTTCTTT	TRBD1	TRBJ1-1	TRBV11-3	NA
CASSTGAQGRSPLHF	TGTGCCAGCAGCACAGGGGCGCAAGGTCGATCACCCCTCCACTTT	TRBD1	TRBJ1-6	TRBV5-6	NA
CAWSPSGGGNEQFF	TGTGCCTGGAGTCCCAGCGGGGGTGGGAATGAGCAGTTCTTC	TRBD2	TRBJ2-1	TRBV30	NA
CASSKGDTQYF	TGTGCCAGCAGCAAAGGCGATACGCAGTATTTT	NA	TRBJ2-3	TRBV21-1	once
CASSYRDRGPYEQYF	TGTGCCAGCAGTTACCGGGACAGGGGTCCCTACGAGCAGTACTTC	TRBD1	TRBJ2-7	TRBV6-7	NA
CASSPPFGTQYF	TGTGCCAGTAGTCCGCCCTTTGGGACCCAGTACTTC	NA	TRBJ2-5	TRBV19	NA
CAWRSGTGGFEQFF	TGTGCCTGGAGATCCGGGACAGGGGGCTTTGAGCAGTTCTTC	TRBD1	TRBJ2-1	TRBV30	NA
CASSEVRDPGNTIYF	TGTGCCAGCAGTGAGGTGAGGGACCCTGGAAACACCATATATTTT	NA	TRBJ1-3	TRBV2	NA
CASSVVRTSLYNEQFF	TGTGCCAGCAGTGTGGTGCGGACTAGCTTATACAATGAGCAGTTCTTC	TRBD2	TRBJ2-1	TRBV7-8	NA
CASSHGSNQPQHF	TGCGCCAGCAGCCATGGTAGCAATCAGCCCCAGCATTTT	NA	TRBJ1-5	TRBV4-1	NA
CASSQDADEAFF	TGTGCCAGCAGTCAAGACGCAGACGAAGCTTTCTTT	NA	TRBJ1-1	TRBV3-1/TRBV3-2	few
CAWSPRGGSSPLHF	TGTGCCTGGAGTCCGAGAGGCGGATCTTCACCCCTCCACTTT	NA	TRBJ1-6	TRBV30	once
CASSLGGQGTDTQYF	TGTGCCAGCAGCTTGGGAGGACAGGGCACAGATACGCAGTATTTT	TRBD1	TRBJ2-3	TRBV5-4	NA
CASSVGGTATAQETQYF	TGTGCCAGCAGCGTGGGGGGTACCGCGACGGCTCAAGAGACCCAGTACTTC	NA	TRBJ2-5	TRBV9	NA
CASSSGTASTDTQYF	TGTGCCAGCAGCTCAGGGACAGCTAGCACAGATACGCAGTATTTT	TRBD1	TRBJ2-3	TRBV5-4	NA
CATSRGESGQNYGYTF	TGTGCCACCAGCAGAGGGGAATCGGGACAGAACTATGGCTACACCTTC	TRBD1	TRBJ1-2	TRBV15	NA
CASSQGSTQYF	TGCGCCAGCAGCCAGGGCTCTACGCAGTATTTT	NA	TRBJ2-3	TRBV4-1	NA
CASRHSHQPQHF	TGTGCCAGCAGGCACAGTCATCAGCCCCAGCATTTT	NA	TRBJ1-5	TRBV6-5	NA
CASSQDRSGGAGNTIYF	TGCGCCAGCAGCCAAGATAGGTCCGGGGGCGCCGGAAACACCATATATTTT	NA	TRBJ1-3	TRBV4-1	NA
CACGLVRSGGRGVETQYF	TGTGCTTGTGGTTTGGTACGAAGCGGGGGCCGGGGGGTGGAGACCCAGTACTTC	TRBD2	TRBJ2-5	TRBV12-5	NA
CASSQGQGNEKLFF	TGTGCCAGCAGCCAAGGACAGGGAAATGAAAAACTGTTTTTT	TRBD1	TRBJ1-4	TRBV3-1/TRBV3-2	NA
CASSYTPGTGFGYTF	TGTGCCAGCAGTTACACCCCCGGGACAGGTTTTGGCTACACCTTC	TRBD1	TRBJ1-2	TRBV6-5	NA
CASRTQGQDGYTF	TGTGCCAGCAGAACCCAGGGGCAAGATGGCTACACCTTC	NA	TRBJ1-2	TRBV6-5	NA
CASSLGVGLDEYGYTF	TGTGCCAGCAGTTTAGGGGTCGGACTCGACGAATATGGCTACACCTTC	NA	TRBJ1-2	TRBV27	few
CASSYLDRGSPLHF	TGTGCCAGCAGTTACTTGGACAGGGGTTCACCCCTCCACTTT	TRBD1	TRBJ1-6	TRBV6-2/TRBV6-3	NA
CAWSGDQGGTEAFF	TGTGCCTGGAGTGGGGATCAGGGTGGCACTGAAGCTTTCTTT	NA	TRBJ1-1	TRBV30	NA
CASSSPLRGSAEAFF	TGTGCCAGCAGCTCCCCTTTGCGGGGATCGGCTGAAGCTTTCTTT	NA	TRBJ1-1	TRBV5-6	NA
CASTLGAGYGYTF	TGTGCCAGTACCTTGGGAGCCGGGTATGGCTACACCTTC	NA	TRBJ1-2	TRBV19	NA
CASSSTGGPNQPQHF	TGTGCCAGCAGTTCCACAGGGGGCCCCAATCAGCCCCAGCATTTT	TRBD1	TRBJ1-5	TRBV28	NA
CASSRQGGTEAFF	TGTGCCAGCTCACGACAGGGAGGGACTGAAGCTTTCTTT	TRBD1	TRBJ1-1	TRBV18	NA
CASSLDPVGEQFF	TGTGCCAGCAGCTTAGACCCAGTCGGTGAGCAGTTCTTC	NA	TRBJ2-1	TRBV7-9	once
CARGRQSGNTIYF	TGTGCCCGGGGAAGGCAGTCTGGAAACACCATATATTTT	NA	TRBJ1-3	TRBV30	NA
CASRPQGAGAQPQHF	TGTGCCAGCAGACCCCAGGGGGCAGGGGCTCAGCCCCAGCATTTT	TRBD1	TRBJ1-5	TRBV6-5	NA
CSASLLAGTTSGTQYF	TGCAGTGCCAGTCTACTAGCGGGGACGACTAGCGGGACCCAGTACTTC	TRBD2	TRBJ2-5	TRBV20-1	NA
CASSFLAGQGDSPLHF	TGTGCCAGCAGCTTTCTTGCGGGACAGGGAGACTCACCCCTCCACTTT	TRBD1	TRBJ1-6	TRBV5-4	NA
CASALRSSYNEQFF	TGTGCCAGCGCCCTCCGGTCCTCCTACAATGAGCAGTTCTTC	NA	TRBJ2-1	TRBV5-6	once
CASSLVAGNEQYF	TGTGCCAGCAGCTTAGTGGCCGGGAACGAGCAGTACTTC	NA	TRBJ2-7	TRBV7-9	NA